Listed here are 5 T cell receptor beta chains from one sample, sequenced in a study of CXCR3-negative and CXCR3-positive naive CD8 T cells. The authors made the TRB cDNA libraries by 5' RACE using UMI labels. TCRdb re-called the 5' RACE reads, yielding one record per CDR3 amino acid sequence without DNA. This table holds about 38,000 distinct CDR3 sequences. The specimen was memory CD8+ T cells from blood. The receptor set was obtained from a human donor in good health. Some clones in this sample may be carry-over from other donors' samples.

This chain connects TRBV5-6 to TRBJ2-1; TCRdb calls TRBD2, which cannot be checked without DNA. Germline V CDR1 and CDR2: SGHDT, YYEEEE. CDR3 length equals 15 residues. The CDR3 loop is CASSSGTSLYHEQFF.

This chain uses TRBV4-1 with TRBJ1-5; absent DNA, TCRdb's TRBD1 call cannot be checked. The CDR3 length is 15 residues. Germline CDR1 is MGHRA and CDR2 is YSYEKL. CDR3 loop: CASSQEDRGYQPQHF.

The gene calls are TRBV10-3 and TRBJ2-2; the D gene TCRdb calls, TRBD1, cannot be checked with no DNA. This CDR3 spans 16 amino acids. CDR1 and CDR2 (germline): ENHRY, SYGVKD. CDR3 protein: CAISDLGGMNTGELFF.

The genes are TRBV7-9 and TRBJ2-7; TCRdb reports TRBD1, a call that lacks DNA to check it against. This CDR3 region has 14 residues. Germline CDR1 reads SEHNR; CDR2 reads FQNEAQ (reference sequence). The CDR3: CASSPPTGIYEQYF.

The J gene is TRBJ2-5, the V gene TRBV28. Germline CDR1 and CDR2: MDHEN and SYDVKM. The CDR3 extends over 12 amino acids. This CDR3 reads CASSFYQETQYF. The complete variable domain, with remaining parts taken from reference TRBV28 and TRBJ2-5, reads DVKVTQSSRYLVKRTGEKVFLECVQDMDHENMFWYRQDPGLGLRLIYFSYDVKMKEKGDIPEGYSVSREKKERFSLILESASTNQTSMYLCASSFYQETQYFGPGTRLLVL.